The clone carrying this T cell receptor (beta chain) showed up just a few times. The sample is drawn from a study of cytomegalovirus exposure and HLA in healthy donors. With 60 Vbeta and 13 Jbeta primers, the PCR was carried out. Assay: immunoSEQ multiplex PCR; the TCRdb copy retains only in-frame clones and omits some. The data hold roughly 66,000 clones, with 55% to 80% observed a single time. Germline CDR1 is MGHRA and CDR2 is YSYEKL. With V trimmed by 1 base and J by 4 bases, 7 bases remained unmatched. The CDR3 totals 15 residues. This clonotype was sampled from a woman aged 45-59 years in good health and CMV-seronegative. Source material: PBMCs. The chain combines TRBV4-1 with TRBJ2-7; 7 bases fit TRBD1. The CDR3 loop reads CASSQAQGDRYEQYF. CDR3 bases: TGCGCCAGCAGCCAAGCCCAGGGGGACCGGTACGAGCAGTACTTC.